Presented here are 8 T cell receptor beta chains from one specimen sequenced in a study of T cell clusters in autoimmune cytopenias. One tube held mixed TRB-A and TRB-B primer pools for touch-down PCR. TCRdb reprocessed the multiplex PCR reads and keeps a single row for each CDR3 protein, giving no DNA. The table lists under 8,500 distinct CDR3 sequences, with roughly 5.9% in the top ten. Each sample's input was approximately 270 ng genomic DNA, some 38,000 genome equivalents. Source material: peripheral blood. These receptors originate from a human donor with an autoimmune cytopenia or autoimmune hepatitis (not recorded which).

V usage is TRBV18 and J usage is TRBJ1-1. Germline CDR1 reads KGHSH; CDR2 reads LQKENI. This CDR3 has 14 residues. The chain's CDR3 is CASSPTDTNTEAFF.

Judged by frequency, this clonotype is medium-sized. This CDR3 is CASTPDRGVTDTQYF. The chain employs TRBV19 and TRBJ2-3; with no DNA, the TCRdb D assignment of TRBD1 cannot be verified. This CDR3 has 15 amino acids. Looked up from germline, CDR1 is LNHDA and CDR2 is SQIVND (reference sequence).

Frequency places this clonotype as medium-sized. This chain joins TRBV14 and TRBJ2-3; TCRdb names TRBD1, which stays unverified in the absence of DNA. The CDR3 is 15 residues long. Germline V gene data show CDR1 as SGHDN and CDR2 as FVKESK. CDR3 sequence: CASMMGGRKTDTQYF.

This clonotype ranks as medium-sized (0.01 to 0.1%) in terms of frequency. The chain recombines TRBV27 with TRBJ2-1. The CDR3 is made up of 15 amino acids. Germline V gene sequence: CDR1 MNHEY, CDR2 SMNVEV (reference sequence). CDR3 region: CASLKQRSSYNEQFF.

The chain combines TRBV5-1 with TRBJ1-4. Germline CDR1 SGHRS, CDR2 YFSETQ. CDR3 size: 14 residues. CDR3 sequence: CASSLASANEKLFF.

The chain carries TRBV5-6 and TRBJ2-3. The V gene's germline CDR1 is SGHDT and CDR2 YYEEEE. CDR3 length: 14 amino acids. The CDR3 loop is CASSLNERTDTQYF.

This clonotype is deemed medium-sized by its frequency. The rearrangement joins TRBV19 to TRBJ1-6; TCRdb's D gene call, TRBD1, goes unchecked for lack of DNA. There are 15 residues in the CDR3. Germline CDR1 LNHDA, CDR2 SQIVND (reference sequence). CDR3 sequence reads: CASSIGDRVFSPLHF.

This clonotype is medium-sized by frequency. J is TRBJ2-6 and V is TRBV19; the TCRdb call, TRBD1, lacks DNA for checking. Germline CDR1 and CDR2: LNHDA and SQIVND (reference sequence). The CDR3 consists of 18 residues. The CDR3 sequence is CASSRRDRGNSGANVLTF.